Below, one T cell receptor beta chain is given with its context. Its antigen is unidentified. The CDR3 totals 15 residues. The germline gives CDR1 SNHLY, CDR2 FYNNEI. Trimming cost V 6 bases and J 3 bases; bases outside gene matches: 7. This specimen belongs to a study of shared clonotypes between healthy human individuals. Researchers partitioned CD4+ cells into CD45RA+ naive and CD45RA-negative memory subsets. Study findings and constraints: Across subsets, estimated richness was generally greater for naive than for memory populations.

Under the authors' procedure: ImmunoSEQ gave junction-only sequences without quality scores, so filtering differed. Sequenced by immunoSEQ multiplex PCR; TCRdb stores in-frame clones only, minus some. V, J and clone size reflect that table, while D and trimming were determined from the DNA. Here the sample spans 730,000 or so clones, roughly 70% being singletons. V and J are TRBV2 and TRBJ1-5; 8 nucleotides match TRBD1. This receptor was identified in a woman aged 25 to 39 in good health. Material: memory CD4+ T cells sorted from blood. Subset defined: CD45RA-negative fraction. As DNA, the CDR3 is TGTGCCAGCAGCGGACAGGGTGGAGACAATCAGCCCCAGCATTTT. Its translation is CASSGQGGDNQPQHF.